These 18 T cell receptor beta chains share one sample of origin, sequenced in a study of monozygotic twins with inflammatory bowel disease. TCRdb reprocessed the 5' RACE reads and reports one entry per CDR3 protein, with no DNA. The sample holds about 300,000 distinct CDR3 sequences. The specimen sequenced was blood. These receptor sequences come from a human donor with ulcerative colitis or Crohn's disease, or a healthy co-twin of an affected twin (not recorded which).

The chain employs TRBV20-1 and TRBJ2-7; TCRdb names TRBD2, which stays unverified in the absence of DNA. The germline gives CDR1 DFQATT, CDR2 SNEGSKA (reference sequence). The CDR3 spans 14 residues. The CDR3 sequence is CSAKTLAGAYEQYF.

This chain uses TRBV14 with TRBJ1-2; without DNA, the TCRdb call of TRBD1 cannot be checked. CDR3 length equals 14 residues. The V gene's germline CDR1 is SGHDN and CDR2 FVKESK. CDR3 sequence: CASSLASGGGGYTF.

J is TRBJ2-7 and V is TRBV7-9; TCRdb selects TRBD2, and the lack of DNA leaves this call unchecked. Per the germline V gene, CDR1 is SEHNR and CDR2 is FQNEAQ (reference sequence). The CDR3 extends over 14 amino acids. CDR3 protein: CASSWGGTSGEQYF.

The V gene is TRBV10-3, the J gene TRBJ2-2; the D gene TCRdb calls, TRBD1, cannot be checked with no DNA. CDR3 length: 15 residues. The V gene's germline CDR1 is ENHRY and CDR2 SYGVKD. The CDR3 reads CAIGETGLDTGELFF.

The chain recombines TRBV6-4 with TRBJ2-1. Per the germline V gene, CDR1 is MRHNA and CDR2 is SNTAGT. The CDR3 is made up of 16 amino acids. This chain's CDR3 is CASSEVGGGSYNEQFF.

This rearrangement joins TRBV6-1 to TRBJ2-7; the D gene TCRdb calls, TRBD1, cannot be checked with no DNA. The CDR3 contains 17 residues. Germline values: CDR1 MNHNS, CDR2 SASEGT. The CDR3 here is CASSEAPPWQGAYEQYF.

The chain has TRBV7-2 and TRBJ2-4; no DNA is available, so the TRBD2 call from TCRdb remains unchecked. The germline CDR1 and CDR2 sequences are SGHTA and FQGNSA. This CDR3 comprises 16 residues. The CDR3 spells CASSLGTALAKNIQYF.

The chain's CDR3 is CASKILASTDTQYF. The chain carries TRBV12-3 or TRBV12-4 and TRBJ2-3. The CDR3 consists of 14 residues.

The CDR3 protein is CASSREGQGVADEQFF. V usage is TRBV5-1 and J usage is TRBJ2-1; no DNA is available, so the TRBD1 call from TCRdb remains unchecked. The germline V gene encodes CDR1 SGHRS and CDR2 YFSETQ. The CDR3 is made up of 16 amino acids.

V usage is TRBV21-1 and J usage is TRBJ2-7; as DNA is missing, the TRBD2 call by TCRdb cannot be tested. TRBV21-1 is classified as a pseudogene. The CDR3 extends over 17 amino acids. This CDR3 is CASMGTSGGAYPYEQYF.

The genes are TRBV4-3 and TRBJ2-7; TCRdb proposes TRBD1, but this gene call is untestable without DNA. The length of the CDR3 is 16 residues. Germline CDR1 LGHNA, CDR2 YSLEER. CDR3: CASSQSRTGSSYEQYF.

The chain carries TRBV29-1 and TRBJ2-3. The CDR3 extends over 12 amino acids. Germline V CDR1 and CDR2: SQVTM, ANQGSEA. The CDR3 here is CSVELETDTQYF.

V gene TRBV20-1 combines with J gene TRBJ2-7; absent DNA, TCRdb's TRBD1 call cannot be checked. Looked up from germline, CDR1 is DFQATT and CDR2 is SNEGSKA (reference sequence). The CDR3 extends over 14 amino acids. The CDR3 spells CSASRSQGNGEQYF.

The chain couples TRBV4-3 to TRBJ2-1; the TRBD2 assignment by TCRdb is unverifiable without DNA. This CDR3 contains 15 residues. Germline V gives CDR1 LGHNA, CDR2 YSLEER. The CDR3 protein is CASSQVSGRIAEQFF.

The rearrangement joins TRBV5-5 to TRBJ2-3. The CDR3 is made up of 12 amino acids. Germline V lookup: CDR1 SGHKS, CDR2 YYEKEE (reference sequence). CDR3 sequence reads: CASSPWTDTQYF.

The gene calls are TRBV12-3 or TRBV12-4 and TRBJ2-1. There are 13 residues in the CDR3. The chain's CDR3 is CASSWSSYNEQFF.

The chain uses TRBV7-9 and TRBJ2-3. The V gene's germline CDR1 is SEHNR and CDR2 FQNEAQ (reference sequence). This CDR3 comprises 12 residues. The CDR3 here is CASSRYTDTQYF.

This chain uses TRBV27 with TRBJ2-7; TCRdb designates TRBD2, a call that cannot be tested without DNA. This CDR3 is 14 amino acids long. Germline assignment: CDR1 MNHEY and CDR2 SMNVEV (reference sequence). The CDR3 protein is CASRSGGGFYEQYF.